The source of this T cell receptor (beta chain) is a study of T cell repertoires in cytomegalovirus infection. Across the study: Matching HLA type and CMV infection were both indicated by public TCR beta signatures.

This clonotype was detected ten times or more. What it binds is not known. Using its own MiXCR run on the reads, TCRdb lists one record per CDR3 protein. The sample records fewer than 200,000 distinct CDR3 sequences, roughly 9.8% being singletons. The CDR3 totals 13 residues. With V trimmed by 5 bases and J by 15 bases, 11 bases remained unmatched. Per germline, CDR1 SGHTA and CDR2 FQGNSA. Study conclusions and caveats: The ex vivo response was dominated by HLA-C-restricted CMV-specific TCR beta clonotypes. Pooled public TCR beta family frequency picked out CMV carriers with the relevant HLA.

Sample: PBMCs. The chain combines TRBV7-2 with TRBJ2-1; TRBD2 matches at 9 bases. This clonotype originated in a human donor in good health (CMV status not recorded). Some clones in this sample may be carry-over from other donors' samples. CDR3 DNA: TGTGCCAGCAGCCCCCCGGCTAGCGGGATTATGTTCTTC. Translating gives CASSPPASGIMFF.